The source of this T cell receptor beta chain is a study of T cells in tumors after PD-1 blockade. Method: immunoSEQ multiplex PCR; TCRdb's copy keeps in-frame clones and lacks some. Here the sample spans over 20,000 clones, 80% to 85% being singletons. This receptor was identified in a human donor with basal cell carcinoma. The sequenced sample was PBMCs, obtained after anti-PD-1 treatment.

For the CDR3, the DNA is TGCGCCAGCAGCTTGGGACAGATCACAGATACGCAGTATTTT. Protein product: CASSLGQITDTQYF. The rearrangement uses TRBV5-1 and TRBJ2-3; perhaps TRBD1 as D (5 bases). There are 14 residues in the CDR3. Germline CDR1 and CDR2: SGHRS and YFSETQ. V shed 0 bases and J shed 2 bases, with 7 bases lying between them.